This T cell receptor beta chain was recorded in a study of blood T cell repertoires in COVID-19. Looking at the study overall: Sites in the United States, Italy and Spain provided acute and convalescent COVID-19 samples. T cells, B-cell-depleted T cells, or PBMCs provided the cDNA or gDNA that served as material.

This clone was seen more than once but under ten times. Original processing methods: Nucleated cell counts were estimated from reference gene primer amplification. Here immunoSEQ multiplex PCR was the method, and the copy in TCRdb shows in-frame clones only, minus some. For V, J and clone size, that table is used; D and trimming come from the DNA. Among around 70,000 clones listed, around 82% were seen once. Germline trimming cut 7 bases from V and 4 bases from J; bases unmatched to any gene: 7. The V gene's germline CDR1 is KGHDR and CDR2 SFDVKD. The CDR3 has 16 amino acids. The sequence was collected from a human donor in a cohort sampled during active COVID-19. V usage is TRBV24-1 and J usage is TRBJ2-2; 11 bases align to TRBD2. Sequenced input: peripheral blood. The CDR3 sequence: CATSRPGLAATGELFF. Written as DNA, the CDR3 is TGTGCCACCAGCCGACCGGGACTAGCGGCCACCGGGGAGCTGTTTTTT.